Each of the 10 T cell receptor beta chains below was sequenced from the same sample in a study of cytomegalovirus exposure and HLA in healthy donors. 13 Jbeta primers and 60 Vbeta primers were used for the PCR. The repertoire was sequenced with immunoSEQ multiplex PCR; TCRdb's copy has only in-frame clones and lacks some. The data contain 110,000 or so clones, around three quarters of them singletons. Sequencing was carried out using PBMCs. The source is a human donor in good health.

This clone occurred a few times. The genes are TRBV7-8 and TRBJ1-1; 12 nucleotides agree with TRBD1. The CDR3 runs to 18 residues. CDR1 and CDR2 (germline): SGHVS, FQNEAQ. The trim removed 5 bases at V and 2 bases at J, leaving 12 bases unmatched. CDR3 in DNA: TGTGCCAGCAGCATAACCGGGACAGGGGGCAAGGGAAACACTGAAGCTTTCTTT. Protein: CASSITGTGGKGNTEAFF. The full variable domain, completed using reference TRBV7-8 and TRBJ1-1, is GAGVSQSPRYKVAKRGQDVALRCDPISGHVSLFWYQQALGQGPEFLTYFQNEAQLDKSGLPSDRFFAERPEGSVSTLKIQRTQQEDSAVYLCASSITGTGGKGNTEAFFGQGTRLTVV.

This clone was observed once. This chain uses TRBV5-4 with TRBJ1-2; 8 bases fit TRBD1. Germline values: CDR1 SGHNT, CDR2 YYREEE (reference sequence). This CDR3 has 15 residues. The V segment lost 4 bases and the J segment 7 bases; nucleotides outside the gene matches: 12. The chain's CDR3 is CASSPPIGQGGGYTF. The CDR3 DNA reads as TGTGCCAGCAGCCCCCCCATCGGACAGGGCGGTGGCTACACCTTC. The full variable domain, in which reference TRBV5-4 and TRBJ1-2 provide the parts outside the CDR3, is ETGVTQSPTHLIKTRGQQVTLRCSSQSGHNTVSWYQQALGQGPQFIFQYYREEENGRGNFPPRFSGLQFPNYSSELNVNALELDDSALYLCASSPPIGQGGGYTFGSGTRLTVV.

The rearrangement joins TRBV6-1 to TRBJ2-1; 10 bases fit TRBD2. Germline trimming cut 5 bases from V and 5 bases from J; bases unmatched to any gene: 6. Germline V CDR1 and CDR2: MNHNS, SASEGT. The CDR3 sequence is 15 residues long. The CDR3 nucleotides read TGTGCCAGCAGTCCTTGGACTAGCGGAAACAATGAGCAGTTCTTC. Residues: CASSPWTSGNNEQFF.

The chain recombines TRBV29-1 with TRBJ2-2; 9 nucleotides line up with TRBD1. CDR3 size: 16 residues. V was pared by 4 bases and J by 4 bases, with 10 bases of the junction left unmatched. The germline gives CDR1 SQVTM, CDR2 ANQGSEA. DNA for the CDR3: TGCAGCGTTGTTAGGGTAGGGACAGGGAGCACCGGGGAGCTGTTTTTT. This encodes CSVVRVGTGSTGELFF.

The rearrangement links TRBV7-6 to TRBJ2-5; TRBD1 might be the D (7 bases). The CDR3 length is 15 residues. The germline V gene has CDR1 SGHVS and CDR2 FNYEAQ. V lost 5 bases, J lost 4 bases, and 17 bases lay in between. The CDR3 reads CASSPTGRPSETQYF. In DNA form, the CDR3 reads TGTGCCAGCAGCCCGACAGGGAGGCCCTCAGAGACCCAGTACTTC.

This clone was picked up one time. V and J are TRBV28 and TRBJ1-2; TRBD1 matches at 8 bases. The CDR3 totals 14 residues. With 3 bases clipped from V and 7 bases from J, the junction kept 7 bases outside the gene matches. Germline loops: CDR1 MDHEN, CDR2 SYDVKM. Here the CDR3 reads CASSFSGGGGGYTF. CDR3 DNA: TGTGCCAGCAGTTTTTCAGGGGGCGGGGGTGGCTACACCTTC.

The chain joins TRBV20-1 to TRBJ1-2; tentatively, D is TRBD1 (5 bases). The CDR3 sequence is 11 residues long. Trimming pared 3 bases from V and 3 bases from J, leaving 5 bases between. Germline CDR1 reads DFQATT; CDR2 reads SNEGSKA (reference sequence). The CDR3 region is CSARTDYGYTF. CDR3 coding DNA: TGCAGTGCTAGGACAGACTATGGCTACACCTTC.

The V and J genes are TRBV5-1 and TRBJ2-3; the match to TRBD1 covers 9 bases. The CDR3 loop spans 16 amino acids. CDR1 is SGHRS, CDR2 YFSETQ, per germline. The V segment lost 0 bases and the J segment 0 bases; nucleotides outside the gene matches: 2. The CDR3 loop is CASSLATGGSTDTQYF. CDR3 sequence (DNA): TGCGCCAGCAGCTTGGCGACAGGGGGAAGCACAGATACGCAGTATTTT.

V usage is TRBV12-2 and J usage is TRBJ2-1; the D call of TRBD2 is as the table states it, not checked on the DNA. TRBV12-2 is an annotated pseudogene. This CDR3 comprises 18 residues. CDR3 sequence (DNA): TGTGCAAGTCGCTTCTACCGACTAGCGGGAAACAGGTACAATGAGCAGTTCTTC. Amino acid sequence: CASRFYRLAGNRYNEQFF.

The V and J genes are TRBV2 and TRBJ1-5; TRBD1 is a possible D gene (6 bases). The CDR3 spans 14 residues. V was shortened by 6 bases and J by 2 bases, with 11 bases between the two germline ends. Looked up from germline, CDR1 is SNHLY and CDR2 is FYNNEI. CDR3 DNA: TGTGCCAGCAGCCCCAGACAGGGCAATCAGCCCCAGCATTTT. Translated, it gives CASSPRQGNQPQHF.